This entry features one T cell receptor beta chain sequence. No cognate antigen has been identified for it. A single base separates this from a much larger clone, so it may be a read error. This sample is part of a study of blood T cells in healthy people across ages (dated by TCRdb to between 2014 and 2017). Background for the entire study: Template switching captured roughly one uniquely barcoded TCR beta cDNA molecule per two T cells in model experiments. To track age-related changes in TCR beta repertoire diversity, the study relied on deep sequencing normalized with unique cDNA molecular identifiers. The donors were divided into four age groups: young (average around 17 years), middle-aged (almost 40), aged (about 60) and long-lived (roughly 82). To avoid experimental bias, donors of different ages were spread randomly across the sequencing lanes. The study analyzed two additional independent replicas of 1 million unique cDNA reads from the same blood draw for two donors, one aged 18 to 30 and one aged 80 or older.

Receptors were amplified or captured by 5' RACE. The sequencing machine was an Illumina HiSeq 2500. A second PCR of about 7 to 12 cycles was performed with a sample-barcoded 5' primer and a J-beta primer mix. A template-switch 5' adaptor carrying 12 random nucleotides introduced a unique molecular identifier onto each TCR beta cDNA molecule. Each sample yielded at least 3 million CDR3-containing paired-end reads. All of the RNA was converted into first-strand cDNA using the Mint cDNA synthesis kit, with a TRBC-specific oligonucleotide serving as the primer. Following uracil-DNA glycosylase treatment, a first 18-cycle PCR with universal primers M1SS and BC2_uni_R was performed on all cDNA. The authors processed their data as follows. For normalization, 1 million high-quality reads were randomly selected from each sample, with every read carrying a distinct molecular identifier. Instead of being binned into consensus sequences, reads with shared molecular identifiers were discarded. MiTCR, run with a Q25 quality threshold and the strictest error-elimination algorithm, handled CDR3 identification, clonotype clustering and error correction. A nonparametric unseen species model with Euler transformation was used to estimate a lower bound on total TCR beta diversity. TCRdb reworked the public reads: Q25 trimming with fastp, MiXCR clone assembly, productive beta chains retained. A single entry per CDR3 protein holds the most common genes and DNA from its merged rows. TCRdb, not the original authors, processed these V and J calls. In this sample the table shows fewer than 2,000,000 distinct CDR3 sequences, almost 35% of which occur a single time. About 10% of the sample is in the top ten clones.

The paper's findings and limits, for the study overall: The CMV infection status of donors was not known, potentially confounding age-related changes in expanded clonotypes. The long-lived group showed more naive CD4+ T cells, fewer expanded clones and increased TCR diversity than the aged group, suggesting age selection. The percentage of naive T cells measured by flow cytometry correlated strongly with observed TCR beta diversity. As age increased, observed TCR beta diversity per million T cells dropped in a roughly linear way, and a significant reduction was already evident by age 40. Total diversity estimates from one million sequenced T cells were considered lower bounds and underestimates. Bulk unsorted PBMC profiling prevented conclusive comparison of naive and antigen-experienced compartments.

Donors were approximately 42 systemically healthy Caucasian individuals from Russia aged roughly 6 to 95 years. Each donor gave about 11 milliliters of peripheral blood, drawn into EDTA-treated Vacutainer tubes. Ficoll-Paque density-gradient centrifugation was used to isolate PBMCs, with at least 6 million obtained per sample. Trizol reagent was used to extract total RNA from PBMCs, with at least 6 micrograms per sample. For every donor, an aliquot of PBMCs went through flow cytometry to measure the percentages of naive CD45RAhigh/CD27high T cells. CDR1 and CDR2 (SGHRS, YFSETQ) derive from the germline V gene. V is clipped by 2 bases and J by 7 bases, and the sequence between their germline boundaries is 13 bases long. The CDR3 covers 13 residues, taking in both the cysteine and the phenylalanine. Only the CDR3 part of the read is kept: 39 bases, read in frame from the first base.

The source is a woman aged 25 to 39 in good health. The sequence joins TRBV5-1 to TRBJ2-7, with the D call perhaps TRBD1 or TRBD2, as 5 bases match in each case. Sequenced sample: blood. Here the CDR3 is given as CASSFRGYNEQYF. The bases read TGCGCCAGCAGCTTCCGGGGCTACAATGAGCAGTACTTC.